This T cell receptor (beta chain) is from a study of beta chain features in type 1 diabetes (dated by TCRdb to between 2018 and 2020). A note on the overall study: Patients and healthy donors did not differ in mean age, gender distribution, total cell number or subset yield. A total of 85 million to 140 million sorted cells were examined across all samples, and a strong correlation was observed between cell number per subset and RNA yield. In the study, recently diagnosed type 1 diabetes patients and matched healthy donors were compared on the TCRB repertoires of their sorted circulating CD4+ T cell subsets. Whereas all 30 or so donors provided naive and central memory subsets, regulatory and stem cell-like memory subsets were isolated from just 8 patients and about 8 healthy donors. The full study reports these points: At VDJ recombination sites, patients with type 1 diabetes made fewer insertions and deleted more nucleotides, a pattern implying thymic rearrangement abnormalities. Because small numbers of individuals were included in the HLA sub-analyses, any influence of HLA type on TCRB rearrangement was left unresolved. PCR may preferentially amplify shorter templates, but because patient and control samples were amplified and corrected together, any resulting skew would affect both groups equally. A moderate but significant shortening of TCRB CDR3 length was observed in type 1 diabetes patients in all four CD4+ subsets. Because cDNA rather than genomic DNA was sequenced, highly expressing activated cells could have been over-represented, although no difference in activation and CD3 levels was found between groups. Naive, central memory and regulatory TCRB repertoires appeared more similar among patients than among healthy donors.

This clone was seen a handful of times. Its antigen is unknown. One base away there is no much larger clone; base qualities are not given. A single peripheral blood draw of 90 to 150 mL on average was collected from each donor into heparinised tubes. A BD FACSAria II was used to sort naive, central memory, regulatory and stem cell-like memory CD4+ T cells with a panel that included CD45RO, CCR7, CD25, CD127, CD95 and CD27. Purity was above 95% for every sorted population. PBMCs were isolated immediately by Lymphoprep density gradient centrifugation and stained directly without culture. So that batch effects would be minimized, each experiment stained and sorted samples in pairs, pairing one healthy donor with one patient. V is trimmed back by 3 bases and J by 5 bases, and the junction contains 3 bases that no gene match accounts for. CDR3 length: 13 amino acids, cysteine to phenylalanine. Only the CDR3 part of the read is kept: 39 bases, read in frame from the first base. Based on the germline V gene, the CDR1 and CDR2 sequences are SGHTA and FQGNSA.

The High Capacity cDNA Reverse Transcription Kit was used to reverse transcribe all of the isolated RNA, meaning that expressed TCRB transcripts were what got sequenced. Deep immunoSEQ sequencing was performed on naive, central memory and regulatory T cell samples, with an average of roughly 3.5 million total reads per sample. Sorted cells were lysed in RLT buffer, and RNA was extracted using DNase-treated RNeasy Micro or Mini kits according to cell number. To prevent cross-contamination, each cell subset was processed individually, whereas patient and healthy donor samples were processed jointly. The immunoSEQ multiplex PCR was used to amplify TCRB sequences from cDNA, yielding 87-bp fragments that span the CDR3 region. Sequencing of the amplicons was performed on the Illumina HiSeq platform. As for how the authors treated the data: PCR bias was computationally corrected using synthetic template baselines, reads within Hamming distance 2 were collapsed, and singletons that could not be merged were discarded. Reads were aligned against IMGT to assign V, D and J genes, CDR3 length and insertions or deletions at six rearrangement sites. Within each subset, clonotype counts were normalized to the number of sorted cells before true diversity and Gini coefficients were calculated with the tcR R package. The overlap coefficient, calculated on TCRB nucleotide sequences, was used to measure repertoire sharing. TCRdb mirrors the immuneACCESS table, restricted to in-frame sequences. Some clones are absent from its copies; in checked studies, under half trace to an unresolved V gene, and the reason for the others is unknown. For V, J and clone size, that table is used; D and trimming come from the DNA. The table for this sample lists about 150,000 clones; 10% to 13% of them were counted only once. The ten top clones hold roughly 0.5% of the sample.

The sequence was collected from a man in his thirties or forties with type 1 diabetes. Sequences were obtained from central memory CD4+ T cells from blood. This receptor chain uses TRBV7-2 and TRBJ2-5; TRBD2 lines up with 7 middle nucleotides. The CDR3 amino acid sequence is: CASSFKGGETQYF. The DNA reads TGTGCCAGCAGCTTTAAGGGAGGGGAGACCCAGTACTTC.